A selection of T cell receptor beta chains follows, all from one sample in a study of CD8 T cells in Susac syndrome. A single record per CDR3 protein comes from TCRdb applying MiXCR to the immunoSEQ multiplex PCR reads. The table records 110,000 or so distinct CDR3 sequences, around 97% of them present only once. The sample comprised CD4+ T cells from PBMCs. Receptor source: a human donor in good health. Each CDR3 is given with its conserved first and last residue. The order of the fields is clone size, D gene, V gene, J gene, CDR3 DNA, CDR3 protein. D genes are given only for firm matches. Clone size appears in some rows only: once, few, many, or a class for an expanded clone.

>.|.|TRBV3-1|TRBJ2-2
TGTGCCAGCAGCCACGGGGCCGTTCACGCGAACACCGGGGAGCTGTTTTTT
CASSHGAVHANTGELFF
>.|.|TRBV7-9|TRBJ1-1
TGTGCCAGCAGCCCACGCTCCCGAGCTTTCTTT
CASSPRSRAFF
>.|.|TRBV28|TRBJ1-5
TGTGCCAGTGCGAAAGATAAGCTACGCAATAGCAATCAGCCCCAGCATTTT
CASAKDKLRNSNQPQHF
>.|.|TRBV12-3/TRBV12-4|TRBJ1-2
TGTGCCAGCAGTCCCGGGACAAGCTATGGCTACACCTTC
CASSPGTSYGYTF
>once|TRBD1|TRBV6-5|TRBJ1-1
TGTGCCAGCAGTGAACAGGGGGCGAAGGGAGCTTTCTTT
CASSEQGAKGAFF
>.|.|TRBV12-3/TRBV12-4|TRBJ1-5
TGTGCCAGCAGTTTCGGGGGCCTCCCAAGACAGCCCCAGCATTTT
CASSFGGLPRQPQHF
>.|TRBD2|TRBV3-1|TRBJ2-5
TGTGCCAGCAGCCAGGATAGGACTAGCGGTCAAGAGACCCAGTACTTC
CASSQDRTSGQETQYF
>.|.|TRBV9|TRBJ2-1
TGTGCCAGCAACCCGAACGGGTTGGGTAATGAGCAGTTCTTC
CASNPNGLGNEQFF
>few|TRBD1|TRBV20-1|TRBJ2-7
TGCAGTGCTAGTACAGGGGGCTTGAGCTCCTACGAGCAGTACTTC
CSASTGGLSSYEQYF
>.|.|TRBV5-1|TRBJ2-5
TGCGCCAGCAGCTTGGTAGGACTCCAGTACCAAGAGACCCAGTACTTC
CASSLVGLQYQETQYF
>.|TRBD2|TRBV9|TRBJ2-7
TGTGCCAGCAGTTTAGCGGGAGGCCTTTACGAGCAGTACTTC
CASSLAGGLYEQYF
>.|.|TRBV4-1|TRBJ1-1
TGCGCCAGCAGCCAAGAGGGGGGTAGGGGGACAAACACTGAAGCTTTCTTT
CASSQEGGRGTNTEAFF
>.|.|TRBV20-1|TRBJ1-5
TGCAGTGCTAGAGATCTGAACTTACGAAATCAGCCCCAGCATTTT
CSARDLNLRNQPQHF
>.|TRBD2|TRBV7-2|TRBJ2-1
TGTGCCAGCAGCTTAGAGGTCACGGGGGGGCGGAATGAGCAGTTCTTC
CASSLEVTGGRNEQFF
>.|.|TRBV5-8|TRBJ1-5
TGTGCCAGCAGCTCCGACAGGAATCAGCCCCAGCATTTT
CASSSDRNQPQHF
>.|.|TRBV9|TRBJ2-2
TGTGCCAGCAGCGTAAAAGGAGGGGGCACTGGCACCGGGGAGCTGTTTTTT
CASSVKGGGTGTGELFF
>.|TRBD1|TRBV4-3|TRBJ2-6
TGCGCCAGCAGCCCGGACAGGTCGGGTGGGGCCAACGTCCTGACTTTC
CASSPDRSGGANVLTF
>.|TRBD1|TRBV20-1|TRBJ2-7
TGCAGTGCGGACAGGGGGAGAGAGCAGTACTTC
CSADRGREQYF
>.|.|TRBV6-2/TRBV6-3|TRBJ2-2
TGTGCCAGCAAGAGGGAGTACACCGGGGAGCTGTTTTTT
CASKREYTGELFF
>.|.|TRBV20-1|TRBJ2-7
TGCAGTGCTAGAGATACGGAGTTCAGCGAGCAGTACTTC
CSARDTEFSEQYF
>.|.|TRBV5-6|TRBJ2-7
TGTGCCAGCAGCTTGGACCAGGGATCCTACGAGCAGTACTTC
CASSLDQGSYEQYF
>.|.|TRBV25-1|TRBJ1-5
TGTGCCAGCAGTGAGTCGGGCAGCGGCAATCAGCCCCAGCATTTT
CASSESGSGNQPQHF
>.|.|TRBV27|TRBJ2-2
TGTGCCAGCAGTTTCTCCAGGAACACCGGGGAGCTGTTTTTT
CASSFSRNTGELFF
>.|.|TRBV29-1|TRBJ2-2
TGCAGCGCCGTACCGGGCAACCACGCCGGGGAGCTGTTTTTT
CSAVPGNHAGELFF
>.|.|TRBV18|TRBJ2-3
TGTGCCAGCTCACCACCGAGGCAGTCTAGCACAGATACGCAGTATTTT
CASSPPRQSSTDTQYF
>.|TRBD2|TRBV12-3/TRBV12-4|TRBJ2-5
TGTGCCAGCAGTTCGGCTAGCGGGATCCAAGAGACCCAGTACTTC
CASSSASGIQETQYF
>once|.|TRBV29-1|TRBJ2-5
TGCAGCGCCGGATGGCGGGGGCAGGGGGAGACCCAGTACTTC
CSAGWRGQGETQYF
>.|.|TRBV29-1|TRBJ2-3
TGCAGCCTGACTCGGGAGACCAGCACAGATACGCAGTATTTT
CSLTRETSTDTQYF
>.|.|TRBV4-3|TRBJ2-7
TGCGCCAGCAGCCAATCGGGGGTCTCCTACGAGCAGTACTTC
CASSQSGVSYEQYF
>.|.|TRBV3-1|TRBJ2-3
TGTGCCAGCAGCCACCTGGGATCTTTTGCCACAGATACGCAGTATTTT
CASSHLGSFATDTQYF
>.|.|TRBV4-1|TRBJ2-7
TGCGCCAGCAGCCAAGGACCCGGGACCTACGAGCAGTACTTC
CASSQGPGTYEQYF
>.|.|TRBV7-2|TRBJ2-7
TGTGCCAGCAGCTTAGAAGCGGTGGGGGCCTACGAGCAGTACTTC
CASSLEAVGAYEQYF
>.|.|TRBV3-1|TRBJ2-1
TGTGCCAGCAGCCAAGGGTTGCGGGGCTATTACAATGAGCAGTTCTTC
CASSQGLRGYYNEQFF
>.|.|TRBV7-2|TRBJ1-1
TGTGCCAGCAGCAGTATTACAGCGAACACTGAAGCTTTCTTT
CASSSITANTEAFF
>.|.|TRBV5-4|TRBJ1-1
TGTGCCAGCAGCAAGCAGGGGTTGAACACTGAAGCTTTCTTT
CASSKQGLNTEAFF
>once|TRBD1|TRBV28|TRBJ1-2
TGTGCCAGCAGTGGGACAGGGGGAGGTGGCTACACCTTC
CASSGTGGGGYTF
>.|.|TRBV11-1|TRBJ1-3
TGTGCCAGCAGTCAGCACAGAGGGACGGGTTACTCTGGAAACACCATATATTTT
CASSQHRGTGYSGNTIYF
>.|.|TRBV12-3/TRBV12-4|TRBJ1-2
TGTGCCAGCAGTCCCGACAGCGTCGGTGGCTACACCTTC
CASSPDSVGGYTF
>.|.|TRBV29-1|TRBJ2-3
TGCAGCGACCTGAGGGCAGATACGCAGTATTTT
CSDLRADTQYF